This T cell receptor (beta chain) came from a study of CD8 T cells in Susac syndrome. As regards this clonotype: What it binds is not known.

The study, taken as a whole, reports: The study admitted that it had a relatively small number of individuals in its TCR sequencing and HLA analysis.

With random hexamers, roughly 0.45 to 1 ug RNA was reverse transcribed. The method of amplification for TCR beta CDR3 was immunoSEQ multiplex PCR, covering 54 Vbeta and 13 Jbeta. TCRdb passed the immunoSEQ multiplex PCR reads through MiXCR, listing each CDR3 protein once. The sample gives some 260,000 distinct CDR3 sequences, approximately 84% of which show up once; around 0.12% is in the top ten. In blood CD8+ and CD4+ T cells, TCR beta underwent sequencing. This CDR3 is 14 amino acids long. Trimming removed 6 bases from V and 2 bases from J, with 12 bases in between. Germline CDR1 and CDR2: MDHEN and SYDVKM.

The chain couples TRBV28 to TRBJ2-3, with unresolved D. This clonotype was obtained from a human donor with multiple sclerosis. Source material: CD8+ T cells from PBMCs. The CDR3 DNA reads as TGTGCCAGCAGACGACGGATAATCACAGATACGCAGTATTTT. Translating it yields CASRRRIITDTQYF. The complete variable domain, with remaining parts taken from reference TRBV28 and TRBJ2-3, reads DVKVTQSSRYLVKRTGEKVFLECVQDMDHENMFWYRQDPGLGLRLIYFSYDVKMKEKGDIPEGYSVSREKKERFSLILESASTNQTSMYLCASRRRIITDTQYFGPGTRLTVL.